The present T cell receptor (beta chain) was sequenced within a study of blood T cell repertoires in COVID-19. The overall study: Acute-phase and convalescent COVID-19 samples originated in the United States, Italy and Spain. The cDNA or gDNA used as material had been derived from T cells, B-cell-depleted T cells, or PBMCs.

The CDR3 contains 15 residues. CDR1 is SQVTM and CDR2 is ANQGSEA in the germline V gene. Trimming took 3 bases from V and 2 from J; bases not matched to a gene: 6. Original handling: It was from reference gene primer amplification that nucleated cell counts were estimated. Clones were sequenced by immunoSEQ multiplex PCR, and TCRdb holds only the in-frame ones, with some missing. V and J calls plus clone size are reproduced from that table; the DNA served to infer D and trimming. Among 250,000 to 300,000 clones listed, approximately 90% were seen once. V gene TRBV29-1 combines with J gene TRBJ2-3; 9 bases align to TRBD2. The source material was peripheral blood. This sequence originates from a young man with active or convalescent COVID-19. CDR3 sequence: CSVEGLAGPTDTQYF. The CDR3 DNA is TGCAGCGTTGAGGGACTAGCTGGGCCCACAGATACGCAGTATTTT.